The subject of this entry is one T cell receptor beta chain. Which antigen it targets is not known. The input lacks base qualities; no much larger clone sits a single base away. The data originate from a study of cytomegalovirus exposure and HLA in healthy donors (dated by TCRdb to the late 2010s). Study-level background: According to an earlier analysis of several hundred of the donors, about 190 million T cells yielded 90 million to 130 million unique TCR beta sequences and more than 250 Gb of sequence data. Around 320 gigabases of sequencing data and tens of millions of unique TCR sequences were included in an early release covering 550 to 800 HLA-typed donors. Of the roughly 410 genotyped donors, 65% to 90% were placed in the genetic ancestry cluster associated with self-reported Caucasian donors. The study aimed to test whether signatures of past pathogen exposure could be identified by cataloging public T cell receptors. Using immunosequencing, the study profiled T cell repertoires from 500 to 800 subjects and related those repertoires to cytomegalovirus serostatus. Besides the first cohort of about 730 subjects, a separate validation cohort made up of 120 different subjects was used. To predict cytomegalovirus infection status, the study brought together high-throughput TCR immunosequencing, statistical association of individual TCRs with disease status, and machine learning. To study patterns of TCR occurrence, a later analysis re-analyzed previously published TCR beta repertoires from more than 550 donors and added high-resolution HLA genotyping. Rather than drawing on any new phenotypic data, the later analysis identified candidate immune exposures from TCR beta sequences and the way those sequences occurred across donors. An earlier analysis of roughly 580 of the donors used high-throughput TCR beta sequencing to judge whether each TCR beta V gene segment behaved as functional or pseudogenic. Donor age, sex, ethnicity and CMV serostatus were compiled together with the repertoire data. A later genetic analysis used genome-wide SNP genotypes for about 65% of the roughly 700 donors, treating that subset as a discovery cohort. Every discovery cohort repertoire had been produced on one sequencing platform. HLA typing covered class I and class II loci at four-digit resolution. Typing coverage varied by locus: about 629-640 donors for A, B, C, DRB1 and DQB1; 500 to 550 for DQA1; 600 to 610 for DPA1; approximately 450 for DPB1. Because of strong linkage in the cohort, five DR-DQ haplotypes were treated as single units for association and clustering. Among 300 to 500 genotyped donors of the cohort, an average of roughly 230,000 unique TCR beta nucleotide sequences was sequenced per donor, of which 15% to 20% were non-productive. What the work shows at the level of the full study, not this receptor alone: An earlier analysis of approximately 500 of the donors showed that most TCR beta V segments appeared in productive rearrangements either about 87% or about 30% of the time, which broadly matched IMGT annotations. Sequencing depth was assumed to be roughly uniform across donors in the presence/absence analyses, though that assumption may not hold. A further reported finding was that TCR beta sequences accurately predicted the HLA-A and HLA-B alleles for most subjects in the first cohort. The cohort was sequenced for TCR beta chains only, and without alpha or paired-chain data the features that could be detected were limited. HLA typing was unavailable for some donors at each locus, so association tests used only the typed subset. In a later analysis, HLA-associated TCR beta chains were found to be more clonally expanded and to have lower generation probabilities than equally common non-associated chains. Linkage disequilibrium might explain the correlated functional status among segregating V segments, but an unknown experimental factor could not be excluded. In both the original and validation cohorts, the classifier was reported to diagnose cytomegalovirus status with high specificity and sensitivity. In a later analysis, most CMV-associated TCR beta chains were found to appear HLA-restricted, with HLA associations seemingly driven largely by CMV exposure. A later genetic analysis reported fewer N-insertions in productive TCRs among donors in an Asian-associated ancestry cluster than the roughly 620-donor mean. A later genetic analysis associated a missense DCLRE1C variant with V-gene and J-gene trimming of TCR beta chains, and an independent cohort replicated the association. According to a later analysis, TCR association rates differed among HLA loci, with DRB1 alleles showing the most associated TCRs and HLA-C alleles showing the fewest. At a false discovery rate of 0.05, a later analysis linked 15,000 to 20,000 TCR beta sequences to specific HLA alleles. The study listed 150 to 200 TCR beta chains as associated with cytomegalovirus. For the cohort, immune exposure information was limited to CMV serostatus. The sequencing pipeline was judged likely to have produced a cluster of highly shared sequence variants as a technical artifact. When HLA alleles, especially DR and DQ, strongly co-occurred, TCR associations were difficult to assign to individual alleles. It was suggested by the authors that the approach could potentially be generalized to other disease states and immunological phenotypes. Because counts were too low, seventeen rarely observed V segments, including chromosome 9 orphons, were excluded from the earlier analysis of 587 of the donors. In vitro tests confirmed that a few of the cytomegalovirus-associated TCR beta chains recognize cytomegalovirus antigens. Most TCR sequences were observed very rarely across donors, whereas some public TCRs were present in many individuals. Some IMGT-functional V segments, including TRBV6-2 and TRBV6-3, could not be told apart with the 87-base-pair reads, so those segments were excluded. According to a later analysis, parvovirus B19, influenza, CMV and Epstein-Barr virus appeared linked to several top co-occurrence clusters.

The library came from the immunoSEQ multiplex PCR assay. For the multiplex PCR, a mixture combining 60 forward primers for TCR Vbeta segments and 13 reverse primers for TCR Jbeta segments was used. Amplification of the CDR3 region of rearranged TCR beta genes was performed with a multiplex PCR assay on genomic DNA. Amplified TCR beta libraries were sequenced as 87-base-pair reads on the Illumina HiSeq System. The original methods were these. In a later analysis, 80 million or so unique TCR beta chains were counted across the 500 to 850 repertoires, and approximately 11 million of these chains were shared by at least two donors. Raw reads were error-corrected and collapsed into unique sequences with a nearest-neighbor algorithm that merged closely related sequences to remove PCR and sequencing errors. To assign V, D and J gene segments, CDR3 sequences were aligned to IMGT reference sequences. For a sequence to be retained, at least a six-nucleotide match to both a V gene segment and a J gene segment was required. Rearrangements were called productive when the CDR3 lacked stop codons and stayed in frame with V and J; all others were non-productive. CDR3 was defined according to IMGT convention as the region running from the second conserved V-encoded cysteine to the conserved J-encoded phenylalanine. The earlier analysis of approximately 500 of the donors excluded sequences that lacked an unambiguous match to a single V gene segment. An earlier analysis of approximately 590 of the donors classified V segments as functional when productive rearrangements were above 56.7% and as segregating when the standard deviation between donors was above 5%. A statistical classification framework was built to diagnose cytomegalovirus status from the catalog of TCR beta chain sequences. V and J gene assignment, in a later analysis, came from comparing TCR nucleotide sequences with IMGT/GENE-DB human TR gene sequences. The TCRdist pipeline was used in a later analysis to assign CDR3 sequences and most-parsimonious VDJ recombination scenarios. A later analysis defined each TCR beta chain by its CDR3 amino acid sequence plus V-gene family, and excluded reads lacking a unique V-gene family. In a later analysis, nearly 600 highly shared, low-generation-probability nucleotide sequences were removed to address suspected cross-contamination and a sequencing artifact. A later analysis calculated a clonal expansion index for each public chain from normalized within-repertoire ranks of inferred template counts. Generation probabilities in a later analysis came from a VDJ recombination model fitted to out-of-frame rearrangements, and those results were checked against IGoR. In a later analysis, TCR-TCR, TCR-HLA and TCR-CMV co-occurrence was scored with hypergeometric tests, and a repertoire-size bias correction was applied to TCR pairs. To estimate false discovery rates, a later analysis permuted the HLA or CMV assignments 20 times. In a later analysis, co-occurring TCRs were grouped with DBSCAN, and TCRdist sequence similarity was added when clustering was performed within HLA-allele-positive subsets. Co-occurrence clustering excluded repertoires with fewer than 30,000 or more than 120,000 public chains, plus five with anomalous nucleotide sharing. TCRdb re-hosts the immuneACCESS table, in-frame sequences only. Its copies lack some clones; in the studies checked, an unresolved V gene accounts for under half of them, and the cause for the rest is not known. V and J calls and clone size come straight from that table; D and trimming were deduced from the DNA. The sample profile shows about 190,000 clones; around 88% of them were found once. The ten largest make up more than 0.25% of the sample.

The cohort comprised 670 or so healthy bone marrow donors. All cohort members were sampled while nominally healthy, although unrecorded immune exposures were likely present. The donor tested CMV seronegative and was one of the 352 seronegative cohort members. A peripheral blood sample was provided by each donor, and peripheral blood mononuclear cells were used for TCR beta sequencing. The Qiagen DNeasy Blood Extraction Kit was used to extract genomic DNA from the blood cell samples. CDR1 and CDR2 (MDHEN, SYDVKM) derive from the germline V gene. Clipping removes 4 bases from V and 9 bases from J, with 2 as the unmatched junction base count. The CDR3 holds 12 amino acids from the cysteine to the phenylalanine. Only CDR3 DNA is held: 36 bases, read in frame from base 1.

Sequenced input: PBMCs. Rearrangement joined TRBV28 to TRBJ2-1; TRBD2 agrees with 8 junctional bases. This clonotype was obtained from a woman aged 30 to 39 in good health and CMV-seronegative. The DNA is as follows: TGTGCCAGCAGTTACAGCGGGAGTGAGCAGTTCTTC. It codes for CASSYSGSEQFF.